This TCR beta chain was sequenced during a study of blood T cell repertoires in COVID-19 (TCRdb year 2020). The study in broad terms: Samples from collaborators originated in the United States, Italy and Spain and spanned both the acute and convalescent phases of COVID-19. Sample metadata almost always included a de-identified subject ID, COVID-19 status, age in years and sex. The repertoires were made available in a free public database intended to serve as a resource for research on the immune response to SARS-CoV-2. The samples were drawn from the first 160 participants of the ongoing ImmuneRACE study and from more than 1,000 subjects provided by 6 global collaborators. The prospective study material was composed of cDNA or gDNA derived from T cells, B-cell-depleted T cells, or PBMCs. Where HLA class I and class II types were available, the types were taken from metadata supplied by the sample provider, not from assay-based typing. Deeply sampled blood TCRbeta repertoires from subjects exposed to, actively infected with, or recovered from COVID-19 were included in the dataset.

Concerning this clone itself: There is no known antigen for this receptor. Per-base qualities were not stored, and no clone one base away is much larger.

Collaborating institutions collected whole blood in K2EDTA tubes following their own protocols. Collaborator samples were shipped for TCRbeta analysis as frozen whole blood, isolated PBMCs, or DNA extracted from either sample type. Overall study outcomes, separate from this receptor: The quantity of clinical and demographic metadata differed by source and by participant and was supplied without curation.

TCRbeta CDR3 regions were amplified from genomic DNA using the immunoSEQ Assay, a bias-controlled multiplex PCR. In the authors' own workflow: The number of nucleated cells in each sample was estimated from the amplification of reference gene primers within the assay. Sequence reads were collapsed and filtered to measure the absolute abundance of every unique TCRbeta CDR3 rearrangement. For each sample, productive Simpson clonality was calculated as the square root of Simpson's diversity index across productive rearrangements. The table was pulled from immuneACCESS by TCRdb, which kept in-frame rearrangements only. Such tables lose some clones; where checked, under half of the loss comes from unresolved V genes, and the rest has no known cause. That table supplies the V and J calls and clone size; D and trimming were determined from the DNA. The table for this sample lists approximately 140,000 clones; roughly 82% of them were counted only once. Roughly 2% of the sample belongs to the ten largest clones.

The origin of this receptor is a man between 65 and 80 years old with acute or convalescent COVID-19. Input material: peripheral blood.

The CDR3 protein is CASSPLKGHYEQYF. In nucleotide form, the sequence is TGTGCCAGCAGCCCCTTGAAGGGGCACTACGAGCAGTACTTC. The V and J genes are TRBV7-2 and TRBJ2-7; a weak D assignment points to TRBD1 (5 bases agree). Deletion took 5 bases off V and 3 bases off J, with a span of 14 bases between the germline ends. The CDR3 holds 14 amino acids from the cysteine to the phenylalanine. The kept DNA is CDR3 alone, 42 bases in frame from the first base. Via the germline V gene, CDR1 is SGHTA and CDR2 FQGNSA.